Following are 18 T cell receptor beta chains from one sample sequenced in a study of T cell clonality in common variable immunodeficiency. The protocol was immunoSEQ multiplex PCR, while the TCRdb copy is restricted to in-frame clones and leaves out a portion. The sample is made up of 30,000 to 40,000 clones, none counted only once. The sample was peripheral blood mononuclear cells. The receptors originated from a person between 18 and 70 years old in good health.

This clone was seen ten or more times. The read ends 3 residues before the CDR3 terminus; that terminus is restored from the germline J gene. The rearrangement uses TRBV5-1 and TRBJ1-1; 7 bases match TRBD1. Germline V gene sequence: CDR1 SGHRS, CDR2 YFSETQ. J lost 4 bases, V lost 0 bases, and 9 bases had no gene match. This CDR3 contains 16 residues. The CDR3 DNA, read in part, is TGCGCCAGCAGCTTGGGGATCCCAGGGGGAGTCACTGAA. Amino acid sequence: CASSLGIPGGVTE. The CDR3 reads in full as CASSLGIPGGVTEAFF.

With regard to this clone: Sequencing ends 3 residues short of the CDR3 end; the germline J gene provides the rest. The chain couples TRBV7-9 to TRBJ1-1, with a weak D call TRBD1 (5 bases). The CDR3 length is 15 residues. Per the germline V gene, CDR1 is SEHNR and CDR2 is FQNEAQ (reference sequence). V was trimmed by 4 bases and J by 0 bases, leaving 12 bases between them. CDR3 residues: CASSSEGALNTEAFF. The sequenced part of the CDR3 DNA is TGTGCCAGCAGCTCCGAAGGGGCTCTGAACACTGAA.

The sample holds many counts of this clone. With the read ending 3 residues before the CDR3 end, the germline J gene is used to fill in that end. This sequence joins TRBV19 and TRBJ2-1, with unresolved D. The germline CDR1 and CDR2 sequences are LNHDA and SQIVND (reference sequence). The CDR3 extends over 14 amino acids. Between the trimmed V and J ends, which lost 6 bases and 5 bases, there was a span of 14 bases. CDR3 bases read: TGTGCCAGTAGAAACCCACCCTATAACAATGAG. Translating it yields CASRNPPYNNE. The entire CDR3 is CASRNPPYNNEQFF.

This clone is deemed medium-sized. The CDR3 end lies 3 residues beyond the end of the read and is filled in from the germline J gene. The rearrangement links TRBV2 to TRBJ2-5; 7 bases are a match to TRBD1. Germline V CDR1 and CDR2: SNHLY, FYNNEI. The CDR3 has 15 residues. V lost 4 bases, J lost 4 bases, and 9 bases stayed unmatched. Here the CDR3 reads CASSGTGRGIETQYF. CDR3 DNA, as far as it was read: TGTGCCAGCAGTGGGACAGGCCGAGGAATAGAGACC.

This clone came up many times. Coverage ceases 3 residues before the CDR3 finishes, and the germline J gene fills in the end. This chain joins TRBV20-1 and TRBJ1-6; D is perhaps TRBD1 (5 bases). CDR1 DFQATT and CDR2 SNEGSKA come from the germline V gene (reference sequence). Trimming pared 5 bases from V and 7 bases from J, leaving 12 bases between. The CDR3 covers 13 residues. The CDR3 DNA, read in part, is TGCAGTGCTCGCCGAGAGGGGAATTCACCC. The encoded protein is CSARREGNSP. The whole CDR3 sequence is CSARREGNSPLHF.

This clone was detected many times. The CDR3 end is not reached by the read, which stops 3 residues before it; the germline J gene fills it in. This chain connects TRBV7-2 to TRBJ2-2, with unresolved D. This CDR3 is built from 14 residues. V was trimmed by 2 bases and J by 1 base, leaving 5 bases between them. Germline CDR1 reads SGHTA; CDR2 reads FQGNSA. The CDR3 sequence is CASSLNRNTGELFF. The sequenced part of the CDR3 DNA is TGTGCCAGCAGCTTAAACAGGAACACCGGGGAG.

This clone has ten or more counts. The read finishes 3 residues shy of the CDR3 end, and the germline J gene is used to complete it. V is TRBV19 and J is TRBJ2-1; 10 nucleotides agree with TRBD2. The CDR3 is made up of 17 amino acids. V gave up 3 bases and J gave up 4 bases; unmatched junction bases: 9. Looked up from germline, CDR1 is LNHDA and CDR2 is SQIVND (reference sequence). The CDR3 bases that were read are TGTGCCAGTAGTATCAGCCGTCTAGCGGGAGCGTACAATGAG. It yields the protein CASSISRLAGAYNE. The whole CDR3 sequence is CASSISRLAGAYNEQFF.

This clone was counted ten times or more. The read terminates 3 residues ahead of where the CDR3 ends, so the germline J gene completes it. This chain connects TRBV18 to TRBJ1-5; D is ambiguous. Germline-derived CDR1 and CDR2 are KGHSH and LQKENI. V shed 3 bases and J shed 7 bases, with 13 bases lying between them. The CDR3 spans 14 residues. Incomplete CDR3 DNA: TGTGCCAGCTCACCGACCGGTACGGGGCAGCCC. It translates to CASSPTGTGQP. The whole CDR3 region reads CASSPTGTGQPQHF.

This clone came up a few times. At one of its ends the junction is not consistent with the germline gene, which may arise from a read error. The read ends 3 residues before the CDR3 terminus; that terminus is restored from the germline J gene. The genes are TRBV7-4 and TRBJ2-7, with D tentatively TRBD2 (5 bases). Germline loops: CDR1 SGHVT, CDR2 SQSDAQ. This CDR3 is 16 amino acids long. This chain's CDR3 is CTSSRKSASSLYEQYF. Incomplete CDR3 DNA: TGCACCAGCAGTCGCAAGTCGGCTAGCTCCTTGTACGAG.

This clone was counted ten times or more. The read ends 3 residues shy of where the CDR3 ends; the end is completed using the germline J gene. The rearrangement uses TRBV5-4 and TRBJ1-2; TRBD1 is a possible D gene (6 bases). Germline V gene sequence: CDR1 SGHNT, CDR2 YYREEE (reference sequence). The CDR3 has 13 amino acids. The CDR3 loop is CASSLGGGGGYTF. The DNA read from the CDR3 is TGTGCCAGCAGCTTGGGAGGGGGAGGGGGC.

This clone was observed many times. The read finishes 3 residues shy of the CDR3 end, and the germline J gene is used to complete it. The gene calls are TRBV19 and TRBJ1-5; unclear D gene. This CDR3 has 15 residues. Germline V lookup: CDR1 LNHDA, CDR2 SQIVND (reference sequence). V shed 3 bases and J shed 2 bases, with 11 bases lying between them. Incomplete CDR3 DNA: TGTGCCAGTAGTATCCAGACCGGGGGCAATCAGCCC. As protein: CASSIQTGGNQP. The entire CDR3 reads CASSIQTGGNQPQHF.

Many counts were recorded for this clone. The read falls 3 residues short of the CDR3 end, and the missing part is taken from the germline J gene. The chain has TRBV7-9 and TRBJ2-1; D not certain. The length of the CDR3 is 15 residues. CDR1 and CDR2 (germline): SEHNR, FQNEAQ (reference sequence). Deletions cut 1 base from V and 0 bases from J, with 7 bases between. The CDR3 region is CASSLGASSYNEQFF. The sequenced part of the CDR3 DNA is TGTGCCAGCAGCTTAGGCGCGAGCTCCTACAATGAG.

This clone was found many times. The read halts 3 residues ahead of the CDR3 end, with the missing end drawn from the germline J gene. The rearrangement joins TRBV19 to TRBJ2-1; 7 nucleotides agree with TRBD2. The CDR3 runs to 14 residues. Looked up from germline, CDR1 is LNHDA and CDR2 is SQIVND (reference sequence). V dropped 3 bases and J dropped 6; count of bases not matched to a gene: 5. The DNA read from the CDR3 is TGTGCCAGTAGTATTAGCGGGCAGGGCAATGAG. Translating gives CASSISGQGNE. The entire CDR3 sequence reads CASSISGQGNEQFF.

This clone has at least ten counts. CDR3 DNA, as far as it was read: TGCAGTGCTCTCAGGGATACCTCCTACAATGAG. As protein: CSALRDTSYNE. The whole CDR3 protein is CSALRDTSYNEQFF. The chain combines TRBV20-1 with TRBJ2-1, with D possibly matching TRBD1 (5 bases). The read gets to within 3 residues of the CDR3 end, and the germline J gene fills in the rest. Trimming removed 5 bases at V and 0 bases at J, with 11 bases between. CDR1 and CDR2 (germline): DFQATT, SNEGSKA (reference sequence). The CDR3 runs 14 residues.

This clone was seen at least ten times. The read halts 3 residues ahead of the CDR3 end, with the missing end drawn from the germline J gene. V is TRBV6-4 and J is TRBJ2-5; D is perhaps TRBD1 or TRBD2 (5 bases each). CDR1 and CDR2 from the germline V gene are MRHNA and SNTAGT. The CDR3 is 13 residues long. V dropped 8 bases and J dropped 5 bases, with 15 bases sitting between them. CDR3 DNA, as far as it was read: TGTGCCAGCGGAGCTAGAGAGGGGGAGACC. Translation: CASGAREGET. The entire CDR3 reads CASGAREGETQYF.

This clone has just a few counts. Incomplete CDR3 DNA: TGTGCCAGCTACAGGGAGTCCTACGAC. It translates to CASYRESYD. The full CDR3 reads CASYRESYDYTF. This chain links TRBV7-9 with TRBJ1-2; maybe TRBD1 (6 bases). Read sequence stops 3 residues before the CDR3 end, and the germline J gene provides the missing end. From germline, CDR1 is SEHNR and CDR2 FQNEAQ (reference sequence). The CDR3 is made up of 12 amino acids. The full variable domain, with the rest looked up from reference TRBV7-9 and TRBJ1-2, is DTGVSQNPRHKITKRGQNVTFRCDPISEHNRLYWYRQTLGQGPEFLTYFQNEAQLEKSRLLSDRFSAERPKGSFSTLEIQRTEQGDSAMYLCASYRESYDYTFGSGTRLTVV.

This clone was seen ten or more times. From the germline J gene comes the end of the CDR3, since the read stops 3 residues before it. This chain links TRBV7-9 with TRBJ2-7; D not certain. The CDR3 length is 13 residues. Per the germline V gene, CDR1 is SEHNR and CDR2 is FQNEAQ (reference sequence). The V and J ends lost 3 bases and 6 bases respectively, with 12 bases between them. Here the CDR3 reads CASSFNTNVEQYF. The CDR3 bases that were read are TGTGCCAGCAGCTTTAACACAAACGTCGAG.

The sample holds many counts of this clone. The CDR3 end lies 3 residues beyond the end of the read and is filled in from the germline J gene. This chain uses TRBV5-8 with TRBJ1-2, with D uncertain. The ends were cut back, 4 bases at V and 2 bases at J, with 12 bases in the middle. Germline CDR1 and CDR2: SGHTS and YDEGEE. The CDR3 consists of 14 residues. This CDR3 is CASSLLLGNYGYTF. The sequenced part of the CDR3 DNA is TGTGCCAGCAGCCTACTACTAGGGAACTATGGC.